The T cell receptor beta chain described here comes from a study of glioma-infiltrating T cells after dendritic cell vaccination. Background on the study: At biweekly intervals, patients got three intradermal dendritic cell vaccine injections. Study-wide results and caveats: The cohort had few patients with full blood and tumor sets.

Remarks on this clone: The antigen is unknown.

Time point described: after dendritic cell vaccination, including at tumor progression/relapse. Selection required adequate fresh-frozen tumor tissue plus more than two years' survival data. Germline V CDR1 and CDR2: SGHTS, YDEGEE. This CDR3 comprises 14 residues. Trimming took off 4 bases at V and 1 base at J, with 11 bases between the two ends. Primers: 60 V beta forward and 13 J beta reverse. The data were produced by immunoSEQ multiplex PCR, yet TCRdb's version contains in-frame clones alone and is incomplete. The sample shows roughly 100,000 clones, almost 90% of them seen only once. The J gene is TRBJ1-1, the V gene TRBV5-8, with TRBD1 as a possible D gene (6 bases). The sequencing used blood, collected after dendritic cell vaccination. The TCR was taken from a human donor with glioblastoma. CDR3 sequence: CASSPKTGNTEAFF. CDR3 coding DNA: TGTGCCAGCAGCCCGAAGACAGGGAACACTGAAGCTTTCTTT.